The 17 T cell receptor beta chains presented below share a single source sample, sequenced in a study of cytomegalovirus exposure and HLA in healthy donors. PCR employed 60 Vbeta and 13 Jbeta primers. Using immunoSEQ multiplex PCR, the repertoire was profiled, and TCRdb retains in-frame clones only, with some absent. Of around 110,000 clones in the sample, about 69% were seen once. The sequenced sample was PBMCs. These receptors all stem from a woman between 18 and 30 years old in good health and CMV-seronegative.

The CDR3 reads CASGVRGRTEAFF. In DNA form, the CDR3 reads TGTGCCAGCGGGGTCAGGGGGAGAACTGAAGCTTTCTTT. V is TRBV27 and J is TRBJ1-1; 7 bases fit TRBD1. V dropped 8 bases and J dropped 5; count of bases not matched to a gene: 8. This CDR3 region has 13 residues. Germline-derived CDR1 and CDR2 are MNHEY and SMNVEV (reference sequence).

This clone was detected a few times. The CDR3 loop is CASSYMSGGAGEQFF. The CDR3 nucleotides read TGTGCCAGCAGTTACATGAGCGGGGGGGCAGGTGAGCAGTTCTTC. The gene calls are TRBV6-6 and TRBJ2-1; 10 nucleotides align to TRBD2. The CDR3 covers 15 residues. J lost 9 bases, V lost 2 bases, and 7 bases had no gene match. CDR1 MNHNY and CDR2 SVGAGI come from the germline V gene (reference sequence).

The rearrangement joins TRBV2 to TRBJ1-5; 7 positions agree with TRBD1. The V and J ends lost 8 bases and 1 base, in that order; junction bases with no gene match: 2. Germline assignment: CDR1 SNHLY and CDR2 FYNNEI. This CDR3 has 13 amino acids. CDR3 DNA sequence: TGTGCCAGCCAGGGGGAAAGCAATCAGCCCCAGCATTTT. This encodes CASQGESNQPQHF.

This clone was observed a handful of times. This rearrangement joins TRBV7-8 to TRBJ2-1, with 15 bases lining up with TRBD2. The CDR3 sequence is 16 residues long. From germline, CDR1 is SGHVS and CDR2 FQNEAQ. V shed 5 bases and J 6 bases; nucleotides not matched to a gene: 5. The CDR3 DNA is TGTGCCAGCAGCCCGAGGGGACTAGCGGGAGGCAATGAGCAGTTCTTC. Encoded protein: CASSPRGLAGGNEQFF.

V gene TRBV2 combines with J gene TRBJ1-1, with D possibly being TRBD1 (6 bases). V was trimmed by 4 bases and J by 0 bases, leaving 15 bases between them. This CDR3 region has 16 residues. Germline V lookup: CDR1 SNHLY, CDR2 FYNNEI. The CDR3 is CASSVPGVGLNTEAFF. The CDR3 DNA is TGTGCCAGCAGTGTACCAGGGGTGGGATTGAACACTGAAGCTTTCTTT.

V gene TRBV28 combines with J gene TRBJ2-1; 8 bases are shared with TRBD1. The CDR3 sequence is 15 residues long. Unmatched junction bases numbered 11, after V lost 8 bases and J lost 5 bases. CDR1 MDHEN and CDR2 SYDVKM come from the germline V gene. The CDR3 bases are TGTGCCAGCCAGAACCGGGACAGGCCGAACAATGAGCAGTTCTTC. This encodes CASQNRDRPNNEQFF.

This clone was detected a few times. This chain links TRBV2 with TRBJ2-5, with no clear D. Germline assignment: CDR1 SNHLY and CDR2 FYNNEI. V lost 7 bases and J lost 2, with 8 bases in between. CDR3 length: 12 amino acids. The CDR3 sequence is CASNSQQETQYF. CDR3 in DNA: TGTGCCAGCAACTCACAGCAAGAGACCCAGTACTTC. The variable domain in full, completed from reference TRBV2 and TRBJ2-5, reads EPEVTQTPSHQVTQMGQEVILRCVPISNHLYFYWYRQILGQKVEFLVSFYNNEISEKSEIFDDQFSVERPDGSNFTLKIRSTKLEDSAMYFCASNSQQETQYFGPGTRLLVL.

The rearrangement uses TRBV5-6 and TRBJ1-2; D gene uncertain. This CDR3 comprises 13 residues. V lost 0 bases to trimming and J lost 7 bases, with 10 bases between them. Germline values: CDR1 SGHDT, CDR2 YYEEEE. In DNA form, the CDR3 reads TGTGCCAGCAGCTTGGACATCGGGATTGGCTACACCTTC. Protein: CASSLDIGIGYTF.

The chain links TRBV5-4 to TRBJ1-5; D remains ambiguous. V was clipped by 0 bases and J by 0 bases, with 7 bases between them. This CDR3 contains 15 residues. The germline V gene has CDR1 SGHNT and CDR2 YYREEE (reference sequence). The CDR3 loop reads CASSLGGYSNQPQHF. CDR3 DNA sequence: TGTGCCAGCAGCTTGGGAGGGTATAGCAATCAGCCCCAGCATTTT. Based on the CDR3 plus reference TRBV5-4 and TRBJ1-5, the full variable domain is ETGVTQSPTHLIKTRGQQVTLRCSSQSGHNTVSWYQQALGQGPQFIFQYYREEENGRGNFPPRFSGLQFPNYSSELNVNALELDDSALYLCASSLGGYSNQPQHFGDGTRLSIL.

This rearrangement joins TRBV6-6 to TRBJ1-1; D might be TRBD1 (6 bases). Trimming removed 5 bases at V and 7 bases at J, with 8 bases between. Germline-derived CDR1 and CDR2 are MNHNY and SVGAGI (reference sequence). This CDR3 spans 11 amino acids. The CDR3 DNA is TGTGCCAGCAGTAAGACAGGTGAAGCTTTCTTT. As protein: CASSKTGEAFF.

This clone turned up a few times. The chain joins TRBV7-9 to TRBJ2-5; 8 nucleotides align to TRBD2. The ends lost 2 bases at V and 4 bases at J; junction bases unmatched: 9. Germline CDR1 is SEHNR and CDR2 is FQNEAQ (reference sequence). CDR3 length: 16 residues. CDR3 loop: CASSLLAGGRGETQYF. The CDR3 DNA reads as TGTGCCAGCAGCTTATTGGCGGGGGGCAGGGGAGAGACCCAGTACTTC.

The chain uses TRBV27 and TRBJ2-2, with D possibly being TRBD1 (6 bases). Between the trimmed V and J ends, which lost 5 bases and 6 bases, there was a span of 10 bases. CDR1 is MNHEY, CDR2 SMNVEV, per germline (reference sequence). The CDR3 consists of 13 residues. This chain's CDR3 is CASSRDRSGELFF. CDR3 bases: TGTGCCAGCAGTCGTGACAGGTCCGGGGAGCTGTTTTTT.

This chain links TRBV2 with TRBJ2-2; the match to TRBD1 covers 7 bases. The V gene end was trimmed by 6 bases and the J gene end by 4 bases; junction bases not matched to a gene: 8. The CDR3 loop spans 15 amino acids. Germline CDR1 SNHLY, CDR2 FYNNEI. CDR3 bases: TGTGCCAGCAGCAGGGACAGTTTGGGCACCGGGGAGCTGTTTTTT. Its protein product is CASSRDSLGTGELFF.

The chain uses TRBV2 and TRBJ2-1; 13 bases align to TRBD2. Germline V gives CDR1 SNHLY, CDR2 FYNNEI. Trimming removed 6 bases from V and 6 bases from J; junction bases left unmatched: 11. There are 17 residues in the CDR3. CDR3 residues: CASSFFPTSGGANEQFF. The CDR3 nucleotides are TGTGCCAGCAGCTTTTTTCCTACTAGCGGGGGGGCCAATGAGCAGTTCTTC. Looking up the rest from reference TRBV2 and TRBJ2-1 gives the full variable domain: EPEVTQTPSHQVTQMGQEVILRCVPISNHLYFYWYRQILGQKVEFLVSFYNNEISEKSEIFDDQFSVERPDGSNFTLKIRSTKLEDSAMYFCASSFFPTSGGANEQFFGPGTRLTVL.

V and J are TRBV5-1 and TRBJ2-3; no firm D call. The CDR3 runs 13 residues. V was cut by 3 bases and J by 3 bases, with 8 bases left in between. Germline V gene sequence: CDR1 SGHRS, CDR2 YFSETQ. The CDR3 DNA reads TGCGCCAGCAGCTCCCCCAGGACAGATACGCAGTATTTT. It is translated as CASSSPRTDTQYF.

The J gene is TRBJ1-5, the V gene TRBV5-5; TRBD1 agrees at 9 bases. The CDR3 contains 15 residues. The ends lost 4 bases at V and 7 bases at J; junction bases unmatched: 9. CDR1 is SGHKS, CDR2 YYEKEE, per germline (reference sequence). For the CDR3, the DNA is TGTGCCAGCAGCGATGACAGGGGGTTCCCACAGCCCCAGCATTTT. Translating gives CASSDDRGFPQPQHF.

V usage is TRBV4-1 and J usage is TRBJ1-3, with 10 nucleotides matching TRBD1. Losses at the gene ends were 0 bases for V and 0 bases for J; bases not matched to a gene: 5. From germline, CDR1 is MGHRA and CDR2 YSYEKL. The CDR3 sequence is 18 residues long. CDR3 loop: CASSQDRGQGSSGNTIYF. For the CDR3, the DNA is TGCGCCAGCAGCCAAGATAGGGGACAGGGGAGCTCTGGAAACACCATATATTTT.